A selection of T cell receptor beta chains follows, all from one sample in a study of cytomegalovirus exposure and HLA in healthy donors. Measured with immunoSEQ multiplex PCR; TCRdb has only the in-frame clones, and not every one. The sample has about 140,000 clones; approximately 88% are singletons. Material: PBMCs. The receptors were sampled from a middle-aged woman in good health and CMV-seronegative. Each CDR3 is given with its conserved first and last residue. Each record gives: clone size, D gene, V gene, J gene, CDR3 DNA, CDR3 protein. D genes are given only for firm matches. The size of a clone is reported for some rows only, either as once, few or many, or as a class for expanded clones.

>NA|TRBD1|TRBV2|TRBJ1-2
TGTGCCAGCAGGGGACAGGGGGCGGTTGGCTACACCTTC
CASRGQGAVGYTF
>NA|TRBD1|TRBV19|TRBJ2-7
TGTGCCAGTAGACCGGGACAGGGGATCGGCGAGCAGTACTTC
CASRPGQGIGEQYF
>NA|TRBD1|TRBV5-1|TRBJ2-3
TGCGCCAGCAGCTCCGGGACAGGGCCAGATACGCAGTATTTT
CASSSGTGPDTQYF
>once|NA|TRBV5-1|TRBJ2-3
TGCGCCAGCAGGGAGGGCCATTTCGCAGATACGCAGTATTTT
CASREGHFADTQYF
>NA|NA|TRBV11-2|TRBJ1-5
TGTGCCAGCAGCTTGTCGGGAGGGAATAGCAATCAGCCCCAGCATTTT
CASSLSGGNSNQPQHF
>NA|NA|TRBV5-1|TRBJ2-6
TGCGCCAGCAGCTTAATTAACAGGGCAGCTGGGGCCAACGTCCTGACTTTC
CASSLINRAAGANVLTF
>NA|NA|TRBV6-4|TRBJ1-2
TGTGCCAGCAGTGGGAGGCCCCACTATGGCTACACCTTC
CASSGRPHYGYTF
>NA|NA|TRBV18|TRBJ2-2
TGTGCCAGCTCACCCCCGGGGACCGGGGAGCTGTTTTTT
CASSPPGTGELFF
>NA|TRBD2|TRBV19|TRBJ2-3
TGTGCCAGTAGGCCGGGACTACGAGTGGATACGCAGTATTTT
CASRPGLRVDTQYF
>NA|NA|TRBV5-1|TRBJ1-1
TGCGCCAGCAGCCTTCAACCCGCCGGGAATGGAATTTTCACTGAAGCTTTCTTT
CASSLQPAGNGIFTEAFF
>NA|NA|TRBV11-2|TRBJ1-1
TGTGCCAGCAGCTTTACAACGGGAGGCACTGAAGCTTTCTTT
CASSFTTGGTEAFF
>NA|NA|TRBV7-9|TRBJ1-3
TGTTCCAGCAGCCAACAGTCCTCTGGAAACACCATATATTTT
CSSSQQSSGNTIYF
>NA|NA|TRBV5-4|TRBJ2-5
TGTGCCAGCAGCTCAGGAGAGACCCAGTACTTC
CASSSGETQYF
>NA|TRBD2|TRBV19|TRBJ2-3
TGTGCCAGTAGTATACTATTCGGCGCGGGAGGGCCCACAGATACGCAGTATTTT
CASSILFGAGGPTDTQYF
>NA|NA|TRBV5-6|TRBJ2-7
TGTGCCAGCAGCTTGTTCGCACTGGGCCTCTACGAGCAGTACTTC
CASSLFALGLYEQYF
>NA|TRBD2|TRBV7-9|TRBJ2-7
TGTGCCAGCAGCCGACCCCTAGCGGGAGGCTTGGACGAGCAGTACTTC
CASSRPLAGGLDEQYF